This T cell receptor (beta chain) was captured in a study of long-term antiretroviral therapy in people with HIV. Going into DNA extraction, samples held roughly 0.9-11 million cryopreserved PBMC. Trimming left V 4 bases short and J 8 bases short, with 16 bases between. The CDR3 spans 14 residues. Germline V lookup: CDR1 SGHRS, CDR2 YFSETQ. Notes on the study in general: Within the repertoire, clones expanded before ART were dominant at all time points.

Investigators performed immunoSEQ version v3.0 at survey level. Clones were read by immunoSEQ multiplex PCR, and TCRdb kept only the in-frame ones, dropping some. The sample has 20,000 to 30,000 clones; approximately 86% are singletons. Worth noting for this clone: Its antigen is as yet unknown.

Sequenced here: unsorted PBMCs, sampled 1.2 years after starting antiretroviral therapy. The chain has TRBV5-1 and TRBJ2-1; no firm D call. This receptor was identified in a man in his forties or fifties with HIV. The CDR3 region has the DNA TGCGCCAGCAGCATCACGAGAAGCTCGGATGAGCAGTTCTTC. It specifies CASSITRSSDEQFF.